This T cell receptor (beta chain) was documented in a study of CD8 T cells in Susac syndrome. As regards this clonotype: The antigen is unknown.

Study-wide points: The number of individuals included in the study's TCR sequencing and HLA analysis was acknowledged as relatively small.

V lost 2 bases and J lost 7, with 11 bases in between. This CDR3 is built from 13 residues. Looked up from germline, CDR1 is GTSNPN and CDR2 is SVGIG (reference sequence). With random hexamers, reverse transcription was performed on roughly 0.5 to 1 ug of RNA. immunoSEQ multiplex PCR amplified TCR beta CDR3 across 54 Vbeta, 13 Jbeta. MiXCR, applied by TCRdb to the immunoSEQ multiplex PCR reads, yields one record per CDR3 protein. The sample has around 180,000 distinct CDR3 sequences; approximately 95% are singletons. Sequencing of TCR beta was performed on blood CD8+ and CD4+ T cells. CD8+ and CD4+ T cells were negatively isolated; TEMRA cells were FACS-enriched.

This rearrangement joins TRBV30 to TRBJ2-2; D is unclear. The sample was CD4+ T cells from PBMCs. The clonotype comes from a human donor with multiple sclerosis. The CDR3 DNA is TGTGCCTGGAGTCGCCGGCCTGGCGGGGAGCTGTTTTTT. This encodes CAWSRRPGGELFF.